The 7 T cell receptor beta chains listed next were all sequenced from one sample in a study of cytomegalovirus exposure and HLA in healthy donors. Vbeta (60) and Jbeta (13) primers were used in the PCR. Libraries were prepared by immunoSEQ multiplex PCR; TCRdb keeps only in-frame clonotypes and omits some of them. This table lists about 200,000 clones. Source material: PBMCs. These TCRs come from a boy aged 5-17 years in good health and CMV-seronegative.

The chain combines TRBV4-1 with TRBJ1-2; 9 positions agree with TRBD1. With 4 bases clipped from V and 3 bases from J, the junction kept 9 bases outside the gene matches. This CDR3 has 16 residues. Germline V gene data show CDR1 as MGHRA and CDR2 as YSYEKL. CDR3: CASSLHAGTGHYGYTF. The CDR3 DNA is TGCGCCAGCAGCCTCCACGCCGGGACAGGGCACTATGGCTACACCTTC.

This chain connects TRBV14 to TRBJ2-1; 9 nucleotides agree with TRBD2. This CDR3 contains 16 residues. The junction had 13 bases not matched to a gene; V was cut back by 7 bases and J by 6 bases. In germline, CDR1 is SGHDN, CDR2 FVKESK. The DNA of the CDR3 is TGTGCCAGCACCTCCCGTGGCCTAGCGGGGATCAATGAGCAGTTCTTC. Protein sequence: CASTSRGLAGINEQFF.

The genes are TRBV5-6 and TRBJ2-1; TRBD1 is a possible D gene (7 bases). Looked up from germline, CDR1 is SGHDT and CDR2 is YYEEEE. The germline V and J ends were trimmed by 1 base and 7 bases, with 18 bases remaining between them. The CDR3 runs to 16 residues. Here the CDR3 DNA reads TGTGCCAGCAGCTTGAAGGAGGACAGGAGGGGGAATGAGCAGTTCTTC. Its translation: CASSLKEDRRGNEQFF. The full variable domain, in which reference TRBV5-6 and TRBJ2-1 provide the parts outside the CDR3, is DAGVTQSPTHLIKTRGQQVTLRCSPKSGHDTVSWYQQALGQGPQFIFQYYEEEERQRGNFPDRFSGHQFPNYSSELNVNALLLGDSALYLCASSLKEDRRGNEQFFGPGTRLTVL.

The chain carries TRBV7-2 and TRBJ1-5; D perhaps matches TRBD1 (5 bases). The germline V gene encodes CDR1 SGHTA and CDR2 FQGNSA. Trimming removed 1 base from V and 7 bases from J, with 14 bases in between. This CDR3 is built from 15 residues. CDR3 nucleotide sequence: TGTGCCAGCAGCTTAGTATGGCAGGGAAACCAGCCCCAGCATTTT. Amino acids: CASSLVWQGNQPQHF. Variable domain in full (rest from reference TRBV7-2 and TRBJ1-5): GAGVSQSPSNKVTEKGKDVELRCDPISGHTALYWYRQSLGQGLEFLIYFQGNSAPDKSGLPSDRFSAERTGGSVSTLTIQRTQQEDSAVYLCASSLVWQGNQPQHFGDGTRLSIL.

The chain uses TRBV6-1 and TRBJ1-2; TRBD1 matches 7 bases. CDR1 MNHNS and CDR2 SASEGT come from the germline V gene. J gave up 0 bases and V 6 bases, and 7 bases lay outside the gene matches. The CDR3 totals 15 residues. The CDR3 DNA reads as TGTGCCAGCAGAACTGGACAGGTCTCTAACTATGGCTACACCTTC. It codes for CASRTGQVSNYGYTF.

The gene calls are TRBV7-9 and TRBJ2-1, with 12 bases matching TRBD2. The germline CDR1 and CDR2 sequences are SEHNR and FQNEAQ (reference sequence). J was trimmed by 9 bases and V by 6 bases; bases with no gene match: 15. The CDR3 is 17 amino acids. The DNA of the CDR3 is TGTGCCAGCAGATCCAAGCAGCTAGCGGGGGGGTTGATTGAGCAGTTCTTC. This sequence encodes CASRSKQLAGGLIEQFF.

The gene calls are TRBV6-6 and TRBJ1-1, with a weak D call TRBD1 (6 bases). The CDR3 loop spans 12 amino acids. Germline V gene sequence: CDR1 MNHNY, CDR2 SVGAGI (reference sequence). V was clipped by 3 bases and J by 6 bases, with 8 bases between them. The CDR3 bases are TGTGCCAGCAGTTATAAGGGGGCTGAAGCTTTCTTT. It yields the protein CASSYKGAEAFF.